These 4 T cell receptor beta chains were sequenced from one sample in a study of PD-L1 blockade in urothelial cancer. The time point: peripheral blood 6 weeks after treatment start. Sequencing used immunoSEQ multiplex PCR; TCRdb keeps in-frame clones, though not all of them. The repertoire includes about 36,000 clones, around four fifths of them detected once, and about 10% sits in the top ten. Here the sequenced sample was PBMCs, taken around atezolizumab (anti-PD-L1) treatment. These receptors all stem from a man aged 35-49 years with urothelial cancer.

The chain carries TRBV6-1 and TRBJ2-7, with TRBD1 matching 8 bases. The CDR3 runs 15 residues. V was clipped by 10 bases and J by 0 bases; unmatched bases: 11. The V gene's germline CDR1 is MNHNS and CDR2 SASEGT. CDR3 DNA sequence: TGTGCCATCCGAGGTACCGGGACAGGCTCCTACGAGCAGTACTTC. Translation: CAIRGTGTGSYEQYF.

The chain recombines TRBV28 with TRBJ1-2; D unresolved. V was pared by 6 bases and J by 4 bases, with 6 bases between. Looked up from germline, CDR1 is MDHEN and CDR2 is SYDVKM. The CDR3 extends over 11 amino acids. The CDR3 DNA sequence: TGTGCCAGCAGCGCACTCTATGGCTACACCTTC. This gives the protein CASSALYGYTF.

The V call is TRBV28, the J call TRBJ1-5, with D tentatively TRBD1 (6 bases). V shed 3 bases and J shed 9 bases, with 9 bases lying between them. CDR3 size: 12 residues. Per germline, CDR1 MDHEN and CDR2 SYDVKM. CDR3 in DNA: TGTGCCAGCAGTTTGGGGGCCTGGCCCCAGCATTTT. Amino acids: CASSLGAWPQHF.

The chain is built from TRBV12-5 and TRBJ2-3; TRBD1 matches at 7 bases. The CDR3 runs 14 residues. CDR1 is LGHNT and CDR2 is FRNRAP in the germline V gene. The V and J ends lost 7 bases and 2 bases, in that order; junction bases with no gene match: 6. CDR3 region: CASALQGDTDTQYF. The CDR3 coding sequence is TGTGCTAGTGCCCTGCAGGGGGACACAGATACGCAGTATTTT.